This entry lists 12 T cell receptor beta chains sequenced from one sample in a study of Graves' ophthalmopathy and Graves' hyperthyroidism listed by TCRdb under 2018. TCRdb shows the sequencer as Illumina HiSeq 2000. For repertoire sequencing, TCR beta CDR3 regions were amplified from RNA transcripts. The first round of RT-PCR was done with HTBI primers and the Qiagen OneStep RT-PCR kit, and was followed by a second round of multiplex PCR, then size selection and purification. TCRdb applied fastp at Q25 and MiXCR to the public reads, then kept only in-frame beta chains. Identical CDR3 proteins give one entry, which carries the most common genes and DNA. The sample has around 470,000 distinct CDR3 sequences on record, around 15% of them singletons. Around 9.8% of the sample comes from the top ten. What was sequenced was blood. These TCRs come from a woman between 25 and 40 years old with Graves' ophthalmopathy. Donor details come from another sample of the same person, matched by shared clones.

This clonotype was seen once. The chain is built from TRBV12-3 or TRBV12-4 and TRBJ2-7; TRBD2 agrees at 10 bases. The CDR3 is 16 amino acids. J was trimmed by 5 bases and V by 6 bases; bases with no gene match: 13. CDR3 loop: CASRPTGLAGADEQYF. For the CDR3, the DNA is TGTGCCAGCAGACCAACGGGTCTAGCGGGAGCAGACGAGCAGTACTTC.

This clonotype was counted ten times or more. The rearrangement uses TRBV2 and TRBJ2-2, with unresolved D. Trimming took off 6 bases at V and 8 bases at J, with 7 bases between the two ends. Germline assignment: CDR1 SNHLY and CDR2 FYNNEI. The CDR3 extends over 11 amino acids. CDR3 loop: CASRGPGELFF. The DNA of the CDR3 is TGTGCCAGCAGGGGTCCTGGGGAGCTGTTTTTT.

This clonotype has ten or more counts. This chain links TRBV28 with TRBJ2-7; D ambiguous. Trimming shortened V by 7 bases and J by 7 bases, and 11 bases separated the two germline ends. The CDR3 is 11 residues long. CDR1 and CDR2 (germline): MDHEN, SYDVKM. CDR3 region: CASKVSREQYF. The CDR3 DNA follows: TGTGCCAGCAAAGTTTCGAGGGAGCAGTACTTC.

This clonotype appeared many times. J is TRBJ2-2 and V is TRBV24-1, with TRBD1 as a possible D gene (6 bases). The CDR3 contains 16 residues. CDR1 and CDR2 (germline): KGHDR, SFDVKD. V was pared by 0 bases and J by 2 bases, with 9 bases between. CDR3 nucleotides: TGTGCCACCAGTGATTTGCCAGGGACAAACACCGGGGAGCTGTTTTTT. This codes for CATSDLPGTNTGELFF.

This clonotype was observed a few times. The DNA for the CDR3 is TGCAGTGCTAGAGACTACGACAGGTCCTCCTACGAGCAGTACTTC. It is translated as CSARDYDRSSYEQYF. This sequence joins TRBV20-1 and TRBJ2-7; D might be TRBD1 (6 bases). V lost 0 bases and J lost 0, with 12 bases in between. The CDR3 is made up of 15 amino acids. Germline CDR1 reads DFQATT; CDR2 reads SNEGSKA (reference sequence).

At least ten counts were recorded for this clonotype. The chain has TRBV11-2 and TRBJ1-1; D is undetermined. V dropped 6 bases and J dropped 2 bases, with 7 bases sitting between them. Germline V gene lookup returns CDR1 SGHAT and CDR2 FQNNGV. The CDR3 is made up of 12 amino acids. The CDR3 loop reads CASSWANTEAFF. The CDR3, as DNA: TGTGCCAGCAGTTGGGCTAACACTGAAGCTTTCTTT.

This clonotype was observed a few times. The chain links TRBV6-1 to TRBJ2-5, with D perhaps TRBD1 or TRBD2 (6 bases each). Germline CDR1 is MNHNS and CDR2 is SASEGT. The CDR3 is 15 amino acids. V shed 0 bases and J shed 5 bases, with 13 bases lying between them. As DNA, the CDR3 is TGTGCCAGCAGTGAAGCCACCGGGGGCCCTGAGACCCAGTACTTC. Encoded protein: CASSEATGGPETQYF.

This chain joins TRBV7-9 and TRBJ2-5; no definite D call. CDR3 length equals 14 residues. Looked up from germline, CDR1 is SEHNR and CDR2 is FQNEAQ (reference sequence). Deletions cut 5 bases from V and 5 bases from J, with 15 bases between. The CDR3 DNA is TGTGCCAGCAGCCTTGGGCATCTGAGGGAGACCCAGTACTTC. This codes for CASSLGHLRETQYF.

CDR3 in amino acids: CAWSVTRQATYEQYF. The CDR3 nucleotides are TGTGCCTGGAGTGTAACAAGACAGGCTACCTACGAGCAGTACTTC. V is TRBV30 and J is TRBJ2-7; maybe TRBD1 (6 bases). The germline CDR1 and CDR2 sequences are GTSNPN and SVGIG (reference sequence). The CDR3 runs to 15 residues. The ends were cut back, 0 bases at V and 2 bases at J, with 14 bases in the middle.

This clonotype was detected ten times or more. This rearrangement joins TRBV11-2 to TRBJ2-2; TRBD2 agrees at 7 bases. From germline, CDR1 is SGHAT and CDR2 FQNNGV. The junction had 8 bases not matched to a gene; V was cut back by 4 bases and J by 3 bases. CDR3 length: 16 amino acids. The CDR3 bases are TGTGCCAGCAGCTCCTTCGCTAGCGGACACACCGGGGAGCTGTTTTTT. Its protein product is CASSSFASGHTGELFF.

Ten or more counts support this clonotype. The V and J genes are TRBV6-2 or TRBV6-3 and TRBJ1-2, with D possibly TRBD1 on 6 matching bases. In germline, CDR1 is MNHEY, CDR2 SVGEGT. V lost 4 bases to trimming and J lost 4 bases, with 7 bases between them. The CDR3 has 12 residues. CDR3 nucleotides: TGTGCCAGCAGTTCGGACAGCTATGGCTACACCTTC. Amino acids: CASSSDSYGYTF.

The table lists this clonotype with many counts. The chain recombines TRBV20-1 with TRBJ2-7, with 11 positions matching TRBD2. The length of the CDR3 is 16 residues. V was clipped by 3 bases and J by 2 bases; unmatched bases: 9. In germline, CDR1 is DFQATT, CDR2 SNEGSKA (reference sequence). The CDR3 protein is CSASQPSGGPAYEQYF. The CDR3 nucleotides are TGCAGTGCTAGTCAACCTAGCGGGGGGCCCGCCTACGAGCAGTACTTC.